This TCR beta chain was sequenced in a study of shared clonotypes between healthy human individuals. Naivety among CD8 cells was defined by CD45RO negativity and positive CCR7 selection, thereby excluding terminally differentiated effector memory CD45RA+ cells. Repertoires were generated with immunoSEQ multiplex PCR, while TCRdb's copy carries only in-frame clones and drops some. The sample records about 2.2 million clones, 93% being singletons. This CDR3 comprises 14 residues. Germline V gene sequence: CDR1 LNHDA, CDR2 SQIVND (reference sequence). The germline V and J ends were trimmed by 5 bases and 2 bases, with 9 bases remaining between them.

The sequence was obtained from a man between 18 and 35 years old in good health. Some clones in this sample may be carry-over from other donors' samples. V is TRBV19 and J is TRBJ2-2, with a weak D call TRBD2 (5 bases). Sequenced: naive CD8+ T cells from PBMCs. CDR3 region: CASSLRVNTGELFF. The DNA for the CDR3 is TGTGCCAGTAGTCTGAGGGTAAACACCGGGGAGCTGTTTTTT. The full variable domain, rest sourced from reference TRBV19 and TRBJ2-2, is DGGITQSPKYLFRKEGQNVTLSCEQNLNHDAMYWYRQDPGQGLRLIYYSQIVNDFQKGDIAEGYSVSREKKESFPLTVTSAQKNPTAFYLCASSLRVNTGELFFGEGSRLTVL.